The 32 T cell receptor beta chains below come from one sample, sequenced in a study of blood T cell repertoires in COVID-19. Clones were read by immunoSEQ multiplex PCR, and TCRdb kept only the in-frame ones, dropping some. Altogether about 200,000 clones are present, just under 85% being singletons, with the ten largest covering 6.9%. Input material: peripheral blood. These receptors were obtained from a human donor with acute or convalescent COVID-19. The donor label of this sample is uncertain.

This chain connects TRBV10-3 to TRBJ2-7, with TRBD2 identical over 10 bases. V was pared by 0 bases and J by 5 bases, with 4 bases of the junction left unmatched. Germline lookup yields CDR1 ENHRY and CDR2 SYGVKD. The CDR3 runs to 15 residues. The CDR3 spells CAISESLAGANEQYF. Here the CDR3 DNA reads TGTGCCATCAGTGAGTCTCTAGCGGGAGCTAACGAGCAGTACTTC.

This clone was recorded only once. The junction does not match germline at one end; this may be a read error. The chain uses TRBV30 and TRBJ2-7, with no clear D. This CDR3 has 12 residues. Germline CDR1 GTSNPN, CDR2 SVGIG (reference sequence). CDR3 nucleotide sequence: TGTGCCTGGGCCCTGACTGGATACGAGCAGCACTTC. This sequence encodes CAWALTGYEQHF.

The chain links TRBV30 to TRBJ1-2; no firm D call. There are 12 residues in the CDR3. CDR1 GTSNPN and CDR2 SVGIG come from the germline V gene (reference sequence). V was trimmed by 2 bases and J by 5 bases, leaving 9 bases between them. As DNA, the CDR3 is TGTGCCTGGAGTAGCGGGAGTTATGGCTACACCTTC. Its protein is CAWSSGSYGYTF.

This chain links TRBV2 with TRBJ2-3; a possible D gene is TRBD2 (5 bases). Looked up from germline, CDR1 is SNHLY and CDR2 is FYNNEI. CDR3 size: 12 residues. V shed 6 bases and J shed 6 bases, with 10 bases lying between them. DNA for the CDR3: TGTGCCAGCAGGGGAGATCCCGATACGCAGTATTTT. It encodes CASRGDPDTQYF. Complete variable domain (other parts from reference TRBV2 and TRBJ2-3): EPEVTQTPSHQVTQMGQEVILRCVPISNHLYFYWYRQILGQKVEFLVSFYNNEISEKSEIFDDQFSVERPDGSNFTLKIRSTKLEDSAMYFCASRGDPDTQYFGPGTRLTVL.

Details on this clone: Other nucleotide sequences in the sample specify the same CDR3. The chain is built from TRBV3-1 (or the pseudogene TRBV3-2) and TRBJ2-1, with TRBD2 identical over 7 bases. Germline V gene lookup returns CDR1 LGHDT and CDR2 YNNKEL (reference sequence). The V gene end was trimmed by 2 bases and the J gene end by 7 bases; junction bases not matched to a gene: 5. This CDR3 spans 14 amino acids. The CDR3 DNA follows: TGTGCCAGCAGCCAATCGGGAGGTGCGAATGAGCAGTTCTTC. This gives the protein CASSQSGGANEQFF.

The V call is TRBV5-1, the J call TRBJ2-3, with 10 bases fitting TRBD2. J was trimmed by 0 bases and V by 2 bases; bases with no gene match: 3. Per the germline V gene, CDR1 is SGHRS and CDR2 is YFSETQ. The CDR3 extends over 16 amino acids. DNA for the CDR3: TGCGCCAGCAGCTTACTAGCGGGATCTAGCACAGATACGCAGTATTTT. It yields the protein CASSLLAGSSTDTQYF.

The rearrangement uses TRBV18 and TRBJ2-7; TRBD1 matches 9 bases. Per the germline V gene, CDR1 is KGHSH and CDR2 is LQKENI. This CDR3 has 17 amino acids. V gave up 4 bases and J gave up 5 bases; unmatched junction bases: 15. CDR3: CASSRNLPGTGYDEQYF. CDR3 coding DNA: TGTGCCAGCTCACGCAATCTCCCCGGGACAGGGTACGACGAGCAGTACTTC.

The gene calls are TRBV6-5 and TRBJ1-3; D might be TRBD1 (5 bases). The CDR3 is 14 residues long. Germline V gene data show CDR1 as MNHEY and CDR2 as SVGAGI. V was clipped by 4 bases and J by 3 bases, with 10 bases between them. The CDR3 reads CASSFGGNGNTIYF. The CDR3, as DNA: TGTGCCAGCAGTTTCGGGGGGAATGGAAACACCATATATTTT.

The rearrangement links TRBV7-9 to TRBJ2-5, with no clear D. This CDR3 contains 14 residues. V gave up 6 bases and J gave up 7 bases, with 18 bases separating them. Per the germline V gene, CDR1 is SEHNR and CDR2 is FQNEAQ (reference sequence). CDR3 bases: TGTGCCAGCAGTCCTGTAGACTGGGTCGGGACCCAGTACTTC. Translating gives CASSPVDWVGTQYF.

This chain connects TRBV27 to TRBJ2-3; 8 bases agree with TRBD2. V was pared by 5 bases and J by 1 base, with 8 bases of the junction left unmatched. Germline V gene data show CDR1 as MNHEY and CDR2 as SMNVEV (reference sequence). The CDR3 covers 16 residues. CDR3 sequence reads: CASSVRAGAGTDTQYF. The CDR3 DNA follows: TGTGCCAGCAGTGTAAGAGCGGGAGCCGGCACAGATACGCAGTATTTT.

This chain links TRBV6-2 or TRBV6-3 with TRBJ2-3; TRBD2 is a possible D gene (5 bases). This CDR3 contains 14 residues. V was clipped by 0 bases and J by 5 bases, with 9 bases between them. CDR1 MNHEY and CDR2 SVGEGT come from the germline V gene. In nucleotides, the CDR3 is TGTGCCAGCAGTTACTCGACCGGAGGAGATACGCAGTATTTT. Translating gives CASSYSTGGDTQYF.

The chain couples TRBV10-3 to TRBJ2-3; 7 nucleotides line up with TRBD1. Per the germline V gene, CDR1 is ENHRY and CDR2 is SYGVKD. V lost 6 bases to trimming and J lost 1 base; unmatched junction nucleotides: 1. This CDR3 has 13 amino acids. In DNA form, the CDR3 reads TGTGCCATCAGAGGGACAGGCACAGATACGCAGTATTTT. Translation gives CAIRGTGTDTQYF.

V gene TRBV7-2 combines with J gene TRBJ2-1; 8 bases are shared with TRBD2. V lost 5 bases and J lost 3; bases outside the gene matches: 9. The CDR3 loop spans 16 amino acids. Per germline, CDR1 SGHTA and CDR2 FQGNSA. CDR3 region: CASSPGGALVYNEQFF. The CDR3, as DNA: TGTGCCAGCAGCCCCGGGGGGGCGCTCGTCTACAATGAGCAGTTCTTC. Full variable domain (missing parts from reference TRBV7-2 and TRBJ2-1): GAGVSQSPSNKVTEKGKDVELRCDPISGHTALYWYRQSLGQGLEFLIYFQGNSAPDKSGLPSDRFSAERTGGSVSTLTIQRTQQEDSAVYLCASSPGGALVYNEQFFGPGTRLTVL.

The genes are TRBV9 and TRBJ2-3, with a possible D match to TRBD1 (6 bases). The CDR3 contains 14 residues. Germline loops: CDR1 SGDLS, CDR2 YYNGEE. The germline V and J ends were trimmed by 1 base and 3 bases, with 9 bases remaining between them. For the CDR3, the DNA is TGTGCCAGCAGCGTACAGGGGAATACAGATACGCAGTATTTT. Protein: CASSVQGNTDTQYF.

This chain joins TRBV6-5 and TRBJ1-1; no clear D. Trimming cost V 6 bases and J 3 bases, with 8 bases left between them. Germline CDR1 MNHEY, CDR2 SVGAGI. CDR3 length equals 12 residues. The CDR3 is CASSRGDTEAFF. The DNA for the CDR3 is TGTGCCAGCAGCCGGGGAGACACTGAAGCTTTCTTT.

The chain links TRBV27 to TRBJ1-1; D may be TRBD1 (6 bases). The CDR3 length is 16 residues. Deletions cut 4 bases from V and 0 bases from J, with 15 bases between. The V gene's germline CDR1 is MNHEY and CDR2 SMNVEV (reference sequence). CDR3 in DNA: TGTGCCAGCAGTTCCCCGGGACACGCCATGAACACTGAAGCTTTCTTT. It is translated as CASSSPGHAMNTEAFF.

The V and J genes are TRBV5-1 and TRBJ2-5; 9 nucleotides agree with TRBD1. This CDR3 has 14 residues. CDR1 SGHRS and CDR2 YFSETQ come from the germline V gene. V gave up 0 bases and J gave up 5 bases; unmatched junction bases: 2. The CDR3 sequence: CASSLGGQGETQYF. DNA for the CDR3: TGCGCCAGCAGCTTGGGGGGACAGGGTGAGACCCAGTACTTC.

Here the CDR3 DNA reads TGTGCCACCAGTGATTCCGGGACTAGCACACACGAGACCCAGTACTTC. Its protein is CATSDSGTSTHETQYF. The chain couples TRBV24-1 to TRBJ2-5; 9 bases are shared with TRBD2. The CDR3 loop spans 16 amino acids. V was clipped by 2 bases and J by 5 bases; unmatched bases: 8. Germline-derived CDR1 and CDR2 are KGHDR and SFDVKD.

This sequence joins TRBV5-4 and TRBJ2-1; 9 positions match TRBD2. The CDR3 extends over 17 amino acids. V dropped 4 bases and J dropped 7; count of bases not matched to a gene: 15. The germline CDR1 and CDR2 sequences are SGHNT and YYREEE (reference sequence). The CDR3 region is CASSPSGGGRELNEQFF. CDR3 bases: TGTGCCAGCAGCCCCTCTGGGGGCGGGAGGGAGTTGAATGAGCAGTTCTTC.

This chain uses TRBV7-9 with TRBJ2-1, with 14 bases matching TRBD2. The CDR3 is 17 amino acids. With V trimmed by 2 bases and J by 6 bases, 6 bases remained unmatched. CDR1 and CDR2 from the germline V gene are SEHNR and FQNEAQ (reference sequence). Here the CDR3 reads CASSLSRGLAGVNEQFF. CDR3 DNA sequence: TGTGCCAGCAGCTTAAGTAGGGGACTAGCGGGAGTCAATGAGCAGTTCTTC.

The CDR3: CASSLTTRTDGELFF. CDR3 coding DNA: TGCGCCAGCAGCTTGACGACTAGAACCGACGGGGAGCTGTTTTTT. The rearrangement links TRBV5-1 to TRBJ2-2; D is perhaps TRBD2 (6 bases). The CDR3 runs 15 residues. V was shortened by 1 base and J by 7 bases, with 14 bases between the two germline ends. Germline lookup yields CDR1 SGHRS and CDR2 YFSETQ.

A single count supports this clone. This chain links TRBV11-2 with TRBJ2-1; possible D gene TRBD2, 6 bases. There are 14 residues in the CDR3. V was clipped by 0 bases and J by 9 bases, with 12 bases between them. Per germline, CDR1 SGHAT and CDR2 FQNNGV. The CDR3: CASSLDSGSGEQFF. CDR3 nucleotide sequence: TGTGCCAGCAGCTTAGATTCCGGGAGCGGTGAGCAGTTCTTC.

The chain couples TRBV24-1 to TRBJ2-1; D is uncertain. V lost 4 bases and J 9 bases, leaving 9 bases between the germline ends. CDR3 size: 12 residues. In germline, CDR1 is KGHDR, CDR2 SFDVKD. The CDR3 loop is CATSEVFSEQFF. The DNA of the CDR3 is TGTGCCACCAGTGAGGTTTTCAGTGAGCAGTTCTTC.

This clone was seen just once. In DNA form, the CDR3 reads TGTGCCAGCAGCTCCCTCACAGATACGCAGTATTTT. This sequence encodes CASSSLTDTQYF. J is TRBJ2-3 and V is TRBV7-9; D is unclear. Trimming cost V 4 bases and J 2 bases, with 4 bases left between them. This CDR3 comprises 12 residues. Germline CDR1 and CDR2: SEHNR and FQNEAQ (reference sequence).

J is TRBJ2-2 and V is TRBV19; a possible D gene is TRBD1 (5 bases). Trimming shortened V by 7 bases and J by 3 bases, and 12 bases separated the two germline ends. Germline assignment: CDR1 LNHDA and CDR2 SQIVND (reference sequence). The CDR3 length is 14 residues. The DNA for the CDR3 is TGTGCCAGTAAAGGGCAGGGTGACACCGGGGAGCTGTTTTTT. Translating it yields CASKGQGDTGELFF.

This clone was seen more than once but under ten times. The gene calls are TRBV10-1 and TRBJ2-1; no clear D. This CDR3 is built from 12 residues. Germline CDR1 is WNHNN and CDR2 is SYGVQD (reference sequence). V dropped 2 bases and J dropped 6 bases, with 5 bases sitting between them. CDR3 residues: CASSEGSNEQFF. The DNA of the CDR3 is TGCGCCAGCAGTGAGGGCAGCAATGAGCAGTTCTTC.

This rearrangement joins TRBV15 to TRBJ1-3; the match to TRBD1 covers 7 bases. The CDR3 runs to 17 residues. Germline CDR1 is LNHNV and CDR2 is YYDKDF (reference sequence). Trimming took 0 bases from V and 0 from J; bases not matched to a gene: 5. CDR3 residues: CATSRDYGTDSGNTIYF. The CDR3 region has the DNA TGTGCCACCAGCAGAGATTATGGGACAGACTCTGGAAACACCATATATTTT.

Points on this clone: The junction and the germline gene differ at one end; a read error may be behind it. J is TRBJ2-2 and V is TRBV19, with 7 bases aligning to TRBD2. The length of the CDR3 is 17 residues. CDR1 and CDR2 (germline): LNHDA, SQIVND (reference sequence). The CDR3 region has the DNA TGCGCCGCCGCAAATTGGGCTAGCGGAACGAACACCGGGGAGCTGTTTTTT. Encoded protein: CAAANWASGTNTGELFF.

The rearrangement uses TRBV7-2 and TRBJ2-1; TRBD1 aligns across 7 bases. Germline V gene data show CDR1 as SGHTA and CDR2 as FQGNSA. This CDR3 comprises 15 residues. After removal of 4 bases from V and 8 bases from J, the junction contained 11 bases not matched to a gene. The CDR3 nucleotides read TGTGCCAGCAGCTCAGACAGGGTACCCTCCGATGAGCAGTTCTTC. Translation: CASSSDRVPSDEQFF.

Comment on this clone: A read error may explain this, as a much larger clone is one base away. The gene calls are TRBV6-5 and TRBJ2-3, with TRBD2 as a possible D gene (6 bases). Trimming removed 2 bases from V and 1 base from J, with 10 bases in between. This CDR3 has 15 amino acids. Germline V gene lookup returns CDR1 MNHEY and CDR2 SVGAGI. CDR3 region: CASSYGGTGTDTQYF. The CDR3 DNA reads TGTGCCAGCAGTTACGGGGGGACGGGCACAGATACGCAGTATTTT.

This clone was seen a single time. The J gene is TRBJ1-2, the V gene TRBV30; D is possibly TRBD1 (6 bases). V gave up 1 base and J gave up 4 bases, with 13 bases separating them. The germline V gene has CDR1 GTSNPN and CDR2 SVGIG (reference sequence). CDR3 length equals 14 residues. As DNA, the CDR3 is TGTGCCTGGAGTGAAGGTCCCAGGGGCTATGGCTACACCTTC. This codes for CAWSEGPRGYGYTF. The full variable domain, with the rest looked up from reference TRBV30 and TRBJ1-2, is SQTIHQWPATLVQPVGSPLSLECTVEGTSNPNLYWYRQAAGRGLQLLFYSVGIGQISSEVPQNLSASRPQDRQFILSSKKLLLSDSGFYLCAWSEGPRGYGYTFGSGTRLTVV.

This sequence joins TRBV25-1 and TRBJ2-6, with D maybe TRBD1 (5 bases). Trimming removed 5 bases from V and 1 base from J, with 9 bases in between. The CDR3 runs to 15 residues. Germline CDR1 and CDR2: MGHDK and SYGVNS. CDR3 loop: CASSLGASGANVLTF. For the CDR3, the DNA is TGTGCCAGCAGTTTAGGGGCTTCTGGGGCCAACGTCCTGACTTTC.